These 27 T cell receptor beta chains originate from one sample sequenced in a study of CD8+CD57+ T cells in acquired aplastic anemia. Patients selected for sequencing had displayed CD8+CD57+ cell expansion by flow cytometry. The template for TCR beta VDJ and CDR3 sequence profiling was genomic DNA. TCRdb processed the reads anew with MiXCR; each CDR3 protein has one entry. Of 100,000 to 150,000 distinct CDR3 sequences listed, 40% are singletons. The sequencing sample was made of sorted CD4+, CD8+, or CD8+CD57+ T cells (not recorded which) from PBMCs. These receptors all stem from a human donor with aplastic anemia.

The CDR3 region has the DNA TGCAGCTTAGATAGGCACTATGGCTACACCTTC. Protein: CSLDRHYGYTF. The chain carries TRBV29-1 and TRBJ1-2, with D hard to call. The CDR3 extends over 11 amino acids. In germline, CDR1 is SQVTM, CDR2 ANQGSEA. Deletions cut 8 bases from V and 3 bases from J, with 10 bases between.

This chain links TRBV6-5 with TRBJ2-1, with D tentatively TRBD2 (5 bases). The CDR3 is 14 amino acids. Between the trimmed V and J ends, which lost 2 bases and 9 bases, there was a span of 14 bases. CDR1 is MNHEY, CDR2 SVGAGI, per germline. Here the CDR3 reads CASSYPAVEGEQFF. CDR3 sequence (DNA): TGTGCCAGCAGTTACCCGGCGGTTGAGGGTGAGCAGTTCTTC.

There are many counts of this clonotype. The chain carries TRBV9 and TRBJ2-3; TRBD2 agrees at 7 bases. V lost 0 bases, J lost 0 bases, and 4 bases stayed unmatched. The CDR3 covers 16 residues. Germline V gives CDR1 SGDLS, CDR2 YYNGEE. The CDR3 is CASSVGGSGSTDTQYF. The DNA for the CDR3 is TGTGCCAGCAGCGTAGGTGGTAGCGGGAGCACAGATACGCAGTATTTT.

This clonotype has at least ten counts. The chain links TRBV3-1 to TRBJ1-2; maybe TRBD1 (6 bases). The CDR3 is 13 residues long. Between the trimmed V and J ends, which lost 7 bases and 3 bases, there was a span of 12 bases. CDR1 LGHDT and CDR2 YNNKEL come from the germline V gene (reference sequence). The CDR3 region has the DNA TGTGCCAGCACTCCAGGGGACTACTATGGCTACACCTTC. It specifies CASTPGDYYGYTF. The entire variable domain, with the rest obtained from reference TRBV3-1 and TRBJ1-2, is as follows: DTAVSQTPKYLVTQMGNDKSIKCEQNLGHDTMYWYKQDSKKFLKIMFSYNNKELIINETVPNRFSPKSPDKAHLNLHINSLELGDSAVYFCASTPGDYYGYTFGSGTRLTVV.

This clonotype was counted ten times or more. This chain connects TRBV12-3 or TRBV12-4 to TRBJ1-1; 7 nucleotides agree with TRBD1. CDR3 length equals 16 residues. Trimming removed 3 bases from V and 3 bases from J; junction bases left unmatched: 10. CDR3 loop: CASSLTRGRLDTEAFF. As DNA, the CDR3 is TGTGCCAGCAGTTTGACCAGGGGGAGGTTAGACACTGAAGCTTTCTTT.

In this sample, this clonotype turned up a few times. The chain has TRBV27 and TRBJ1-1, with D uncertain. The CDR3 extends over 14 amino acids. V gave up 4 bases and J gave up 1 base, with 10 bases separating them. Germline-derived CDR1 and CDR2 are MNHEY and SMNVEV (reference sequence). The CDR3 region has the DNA TGTGCCAGCAGTTCTTGGACTGAGAACACTGAAGCTTTCTTT. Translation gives CASSSWTENTEAFF.

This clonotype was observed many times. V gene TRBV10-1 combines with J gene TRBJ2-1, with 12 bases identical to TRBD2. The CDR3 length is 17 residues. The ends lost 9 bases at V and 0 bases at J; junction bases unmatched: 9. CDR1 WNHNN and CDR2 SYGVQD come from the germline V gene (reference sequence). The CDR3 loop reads CARPGLAGMSSYNEQFF. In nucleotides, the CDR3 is TGCGCCAGACCGGGACTAGCGGGTATGAGCTCCTACAATGAGCAGTTCTTC.

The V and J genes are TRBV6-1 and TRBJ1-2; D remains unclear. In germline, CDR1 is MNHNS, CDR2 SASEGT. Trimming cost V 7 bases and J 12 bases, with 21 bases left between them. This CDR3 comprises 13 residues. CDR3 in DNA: TGTGCCAGCACCCCCGGCGGAAGGTATGGTAACACCTTC. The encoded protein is CASTPGGRYGNTF.

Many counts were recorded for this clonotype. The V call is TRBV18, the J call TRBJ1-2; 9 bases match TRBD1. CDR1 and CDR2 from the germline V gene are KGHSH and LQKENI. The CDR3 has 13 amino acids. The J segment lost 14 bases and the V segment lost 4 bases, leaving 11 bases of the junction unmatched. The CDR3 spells CASSRGQGSEETF. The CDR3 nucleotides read TGTGCCAGCTCACGCGGACAGGGGTCAGAAGAGACCTTC.

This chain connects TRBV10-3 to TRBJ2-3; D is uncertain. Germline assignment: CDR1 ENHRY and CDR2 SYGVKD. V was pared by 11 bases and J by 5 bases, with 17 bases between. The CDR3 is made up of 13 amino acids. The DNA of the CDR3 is TGTGCCTCCAGCAGCTTAGACGAAGATACGCAGTATTTT. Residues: CASSSLDEDTQYF.

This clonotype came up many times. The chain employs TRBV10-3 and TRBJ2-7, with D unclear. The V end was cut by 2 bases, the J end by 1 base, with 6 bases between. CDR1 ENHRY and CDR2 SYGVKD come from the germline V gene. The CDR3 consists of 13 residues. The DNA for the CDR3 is TGTGCCATCAGTGAGGGCGGATCCTACGAGCAGTACTTC. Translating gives CAISEGGSYEQYF.

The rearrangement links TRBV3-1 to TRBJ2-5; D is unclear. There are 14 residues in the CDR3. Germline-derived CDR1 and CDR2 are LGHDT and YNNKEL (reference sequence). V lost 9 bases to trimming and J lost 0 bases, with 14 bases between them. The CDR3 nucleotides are TGTGCCAGTTCCCCTGGAAGAAACCAAGAGACCCAGTACTTC. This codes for CASSPGRNQETQYF.

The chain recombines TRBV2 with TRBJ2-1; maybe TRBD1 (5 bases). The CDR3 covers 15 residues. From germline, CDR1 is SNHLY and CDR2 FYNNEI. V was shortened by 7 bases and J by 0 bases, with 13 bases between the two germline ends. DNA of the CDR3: TGTGCCAGCATTAAGGACACCCCCTCCTACAATGAGCAGTTCTTC. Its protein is CASIKDTPSYNEQFF. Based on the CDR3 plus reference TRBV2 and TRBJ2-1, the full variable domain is EPEVTQTPSHQVTQMGQEVILRCVPISNHLYFYWYRQILGQKVEFLVSFYNNEISEKSEIFDDQFSVERPDGSNFTLKIRSTKLEDSAMYFCASIKDTPSYNEQFFGPGTRLTVL.

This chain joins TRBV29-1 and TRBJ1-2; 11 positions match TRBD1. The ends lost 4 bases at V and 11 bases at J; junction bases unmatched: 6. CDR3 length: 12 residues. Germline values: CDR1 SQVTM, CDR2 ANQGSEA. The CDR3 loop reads CSVVDRGPGYTF. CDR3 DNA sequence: TGCAGCGTTGTGGACAGGGGGCCCGGTTACACCTTC.

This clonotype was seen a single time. This CDR3 reads CASSPGRGYTF. CDR3 sequence (DNA): TGTGCCAGCAGCCCCGGAAGGGGCTACACCTTC. The chain uses TRBV7-8 and TRBJ1-2; D call uncertain. V dropped 5 bases and J dropped 8 bases, with 9 bases sitting between them. Germline V lookup: CDR1 SGHVS, CDR2 FQNEAQ. The CDR3 contains 11 residues. The full variable domain, in which reference TRBV7-8 and TRBJ1-2 provide the parts outside the CDR3, is GAGVSQSPRYKVAKRGQDVALRCDPISGHVSLFWYQQALGQGPEFLTYFQNEAQLDKSGLPSDRFFAERPEGSVSTLKIQRTQQEDSAVYLCASSPGRGYTFGSGTRLTVV.

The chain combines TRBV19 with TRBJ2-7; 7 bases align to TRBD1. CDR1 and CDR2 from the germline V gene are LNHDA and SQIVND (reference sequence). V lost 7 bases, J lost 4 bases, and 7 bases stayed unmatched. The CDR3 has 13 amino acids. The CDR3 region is CASMGQLKYEQYF. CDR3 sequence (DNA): TGTGCCAGTATGGGACAGTTAAAATACGAGCAGTACTTC.

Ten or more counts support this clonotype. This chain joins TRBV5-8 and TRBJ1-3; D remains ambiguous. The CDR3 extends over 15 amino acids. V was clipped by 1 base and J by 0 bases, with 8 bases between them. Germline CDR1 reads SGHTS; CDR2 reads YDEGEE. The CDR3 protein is CASSLFQSSGNTIYF. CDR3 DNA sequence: TGTGCCAGCAGCTTGTTTCAGTCCTCTGGAAACACCATATATTTT.

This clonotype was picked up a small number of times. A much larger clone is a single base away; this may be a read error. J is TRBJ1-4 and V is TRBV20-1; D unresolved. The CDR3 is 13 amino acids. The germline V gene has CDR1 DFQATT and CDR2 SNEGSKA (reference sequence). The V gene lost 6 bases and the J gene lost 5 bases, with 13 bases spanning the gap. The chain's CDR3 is CSATETENEKLFF. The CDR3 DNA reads TGCAGTGCCACCGAGACGGAGAATGAAAAACTGTTTTTT.

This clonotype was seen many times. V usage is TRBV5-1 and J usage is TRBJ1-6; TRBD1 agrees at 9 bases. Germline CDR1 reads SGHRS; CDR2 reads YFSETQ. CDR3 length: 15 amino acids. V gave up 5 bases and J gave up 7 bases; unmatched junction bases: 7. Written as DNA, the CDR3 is TGCGCCAGCAGACCTGCGGGGACAGGGAATTCACCCCTCCACTTT. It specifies CASRPAGTGNSPLHF.

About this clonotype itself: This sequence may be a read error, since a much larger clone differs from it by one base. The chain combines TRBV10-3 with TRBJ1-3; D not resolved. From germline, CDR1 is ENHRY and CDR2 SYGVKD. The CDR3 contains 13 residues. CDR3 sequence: CATSGPSGTTIYF. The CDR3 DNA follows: TGTGCCACCAGCGGGCCAAGCGGAACCACCATATATTTT.

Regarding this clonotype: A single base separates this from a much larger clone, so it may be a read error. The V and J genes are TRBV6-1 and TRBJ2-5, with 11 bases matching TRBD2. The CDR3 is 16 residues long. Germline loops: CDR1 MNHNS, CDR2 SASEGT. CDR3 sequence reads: CASSDTSGGVWETQHF. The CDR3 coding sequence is TGTGCCAGCAGTGACACTAGCGGGGGAGTTTGGGAGACCCAGCACTTC.

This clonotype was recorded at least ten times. The CDR3 DNA follows: TGTGCCACCAGTGATTCGGACAGGGGGATCAACACCGGGGAGCTGTTTTTT. Its translation: CATSDSDRGINTGELFF. This chain joins TRBV24-1 and TRBJ2-2, with 10 bases lining up with TRBD1. Germline values: CDR1 KGHDR, CDR2 SFDVKD. The junction had 4 bases not matched to a gene; V was cut back by 2 bases and J by 2 bases. This CDR3 contains 17 residues.

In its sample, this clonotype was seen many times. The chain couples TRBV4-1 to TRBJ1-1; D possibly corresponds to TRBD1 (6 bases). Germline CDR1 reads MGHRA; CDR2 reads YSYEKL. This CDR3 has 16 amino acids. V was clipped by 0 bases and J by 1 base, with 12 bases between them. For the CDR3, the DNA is TGCGCCAGCAGCCAAGAAGGACAGCGAAAGAACACTGAAGCTTTCTTT. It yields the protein CASSQEGQRKNTEAFF.

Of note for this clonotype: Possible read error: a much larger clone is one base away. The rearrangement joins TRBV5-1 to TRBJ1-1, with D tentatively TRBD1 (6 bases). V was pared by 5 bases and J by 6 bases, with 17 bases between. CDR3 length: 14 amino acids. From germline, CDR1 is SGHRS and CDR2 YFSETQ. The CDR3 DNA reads TGCGCCAGCAGGGAATCTACTGGGGGCGCTGAAGCTTTCTTT. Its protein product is CASRESTGGAEAFF.

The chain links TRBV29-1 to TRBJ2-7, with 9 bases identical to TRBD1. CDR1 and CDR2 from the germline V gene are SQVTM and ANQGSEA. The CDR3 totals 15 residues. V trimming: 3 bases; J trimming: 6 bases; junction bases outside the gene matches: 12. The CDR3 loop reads CSVERASGQGIEQYF. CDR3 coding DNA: TGCAGCGTTGAGCGCGCTTCGGGACAGGGAATCGAGCAGTACTTC.

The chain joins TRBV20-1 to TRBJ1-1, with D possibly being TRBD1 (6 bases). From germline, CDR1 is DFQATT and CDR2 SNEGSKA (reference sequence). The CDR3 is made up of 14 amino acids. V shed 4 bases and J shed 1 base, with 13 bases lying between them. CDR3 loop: CSATTGTGNTEAFF. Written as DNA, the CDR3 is TGCAGTGCTACCACAGGGACGGGGAACACTGAAGCTTTCTTT.

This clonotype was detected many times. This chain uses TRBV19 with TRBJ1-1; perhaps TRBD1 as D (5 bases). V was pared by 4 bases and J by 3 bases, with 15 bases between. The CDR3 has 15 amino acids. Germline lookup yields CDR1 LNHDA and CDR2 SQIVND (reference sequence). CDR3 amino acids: CASSTGDLGYTEAFF. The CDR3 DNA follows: TGTGCCAGTAGTACGGGGGACCTGGGTTACACTGAAGCTTTCTTT. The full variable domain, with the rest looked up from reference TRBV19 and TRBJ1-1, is DGGITQSPKYLFRKEGQNVTLSCEQNLNHDAMYWYRQDPGQGLRLIYYSQIVNDFQKGDIAEGYSVSREKKESFPLTVTSAQKNPTAFYLCASSTGDLGYTEAFFGQGTRLTVV.